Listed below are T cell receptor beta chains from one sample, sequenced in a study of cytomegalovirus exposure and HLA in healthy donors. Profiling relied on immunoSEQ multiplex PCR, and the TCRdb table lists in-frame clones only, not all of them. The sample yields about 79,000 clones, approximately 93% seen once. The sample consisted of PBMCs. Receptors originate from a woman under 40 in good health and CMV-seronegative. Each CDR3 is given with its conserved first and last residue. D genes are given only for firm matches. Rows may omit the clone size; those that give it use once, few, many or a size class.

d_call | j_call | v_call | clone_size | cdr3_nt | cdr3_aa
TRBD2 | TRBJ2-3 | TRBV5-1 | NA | TGCGCCAGCAGCTTGAGCGGGGGGGCAGGGGATACGCAGTATTTT | CASSLSGGAGDTQYF
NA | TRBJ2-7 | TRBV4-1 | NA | TGCGCCAGCAGCCATCTCCCCTCCCCTTACGAGCAGTACTTC | CASSHLPSPYEQYF
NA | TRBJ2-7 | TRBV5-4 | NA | TGTGCCAGCAGCCTAGGAGACAGGAGCTACGAGCAGTACTTC | CASSLGDRSYEQYF
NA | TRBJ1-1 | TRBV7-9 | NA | TGTGCCAGCAGCTCCCTCCCGGGACAAGAAGCTTTCTTT | CASSSLPGQEAFF
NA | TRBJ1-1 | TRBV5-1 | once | TGCGCCAGCACCTTGGTGGGGACAACGAACACTGAAGCTTTCTTT | CASTLVGTTNTEAFF
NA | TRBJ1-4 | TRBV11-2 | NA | TGTGCCAGCAGCTTAGATTCGCGGCCATGGGAAAAACTGTTTTTT | CASSLDSRPWEKLFF
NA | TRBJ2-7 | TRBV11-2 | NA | TGTGCCAGCAGACAGATTCGACCCTACGAGCAGTACTTC | CASRQIRPYEQYF
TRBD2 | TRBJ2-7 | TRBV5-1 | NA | TGCGCCAGCAGCCCTGGGGTAGCGGGGACCTACGAGCAGTACTTC | CASSPGVAGTYEQYF
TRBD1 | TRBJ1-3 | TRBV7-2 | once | TGTGCCAGCAGCTTAGCGAGGTCGCGGGACAGCTCTGGAAACACCATATATTTT | CASSLARSRDSSGNTIYF
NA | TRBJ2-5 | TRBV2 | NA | TGTGCCAGCAGTGTGGACTTGCAAGAGACCCAGTACTTC | CASSVDLQETQYF
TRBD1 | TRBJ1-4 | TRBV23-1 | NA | TGCGCCAGCAGTCAATCCTTAGTGGCAGGGGGAACTAATGAAAAACTGTTTTTT | CASSQSLVAGGTNEKLFF
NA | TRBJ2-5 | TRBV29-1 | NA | TGCAGCGTTGTGCTGGGCGGGGAGACCCAGTACTTC | CSVVLGGETQYF
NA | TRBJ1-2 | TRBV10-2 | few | TGCGCCAGCAGAGGACAGACCAAGGGGCTCTATGGCTACACCTTC | CASRGQTKGLYGYTF
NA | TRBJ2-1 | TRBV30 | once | TGTGCCTGGAGTGTACGAGGGCTAAACAATGAGCAGTTCTTC | CAWSVRGLNNEQFF
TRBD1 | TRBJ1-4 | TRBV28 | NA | TGTGCCAGCAGCTCCGACAGGGACGCAGAGGAAAAACTGTTTTTT | CASSSDRDAEEKLFF
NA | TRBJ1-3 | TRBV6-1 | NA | TGTGCCAGCAGTGCTGGAGGGCTTGGAAACACCATATATTTT | CASSAGGLGNTIYF
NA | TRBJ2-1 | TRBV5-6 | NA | TGTGCCAGCAGCTTGATGAGCGGCTCCTACAATGAGCAGTTCTTC | CASSLMSGSYNEQFF
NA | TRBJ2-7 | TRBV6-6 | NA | TGTGCCAGCAGTTACTCCTACCAAACCCGGGGGAACGAGCAGTACTTC | CASSYSYQTRGNEQYF
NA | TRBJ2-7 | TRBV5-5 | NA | TGTGCCAGCAGTTTTAGGGCTACAGGGTCCTACGAGCAGTACTTC | CASSFRATGSYEQYF
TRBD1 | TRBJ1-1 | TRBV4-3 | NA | TGCGCCAGCGGGACAGGGTATTCGACTGAAGCTTTCTTT | CASGTGYSTEAFF
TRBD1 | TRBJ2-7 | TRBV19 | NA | TGTGCCAGTAGTCCGCGACAGGGTATCACCTACGAGCAGTACTTC | CASSPRQGITYEQYF
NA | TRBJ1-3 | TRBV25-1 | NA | TGTGCCAGCGGCCTTCGGGGGGGAAACACCATATATTTT | CASGLRGGNTIYF
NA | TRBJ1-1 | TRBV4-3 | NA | TGCGCCAGCAGCCAAGATCATAGACAGATTAACACTGAAGCTTTCTTT | CASSQDHRQINTEAFF
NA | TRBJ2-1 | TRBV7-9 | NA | TGTGCCAGCAGCTTAGGAACCGGCTCCTACAATGAGCAGTTCTTC | CASSLGTGSYNEQFF
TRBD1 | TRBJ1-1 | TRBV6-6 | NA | TGTGCCAGCAGCGTATACAGGGGGGGTAACACTGAAGCTTTCTTT | CASSVYRGGNTEAFF
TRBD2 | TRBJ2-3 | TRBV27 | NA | TGTGCCAGCCACGGGACTAGTCGCACAGATACGCAGTATTTT | CASHGTSRTDTQYF
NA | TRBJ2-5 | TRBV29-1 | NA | TGCAGCGTTGGACTGCAGGCGGCGGGCTTGGAGACCCAGTACTTC | CSVGLQAAGLETQYF
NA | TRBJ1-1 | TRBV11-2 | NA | TGTGCCAGCAGCCTCCCAGCCCGGGGTACTGAAGCTTTCTTT | CASSLPARGTEAFF